This T cell receptor (beta chain) was observed in a study of cytomegalovirus exposure and HLA in healthy donors. PCR used 60 Vbeta primers and 13 Jbeta primers. Sequenced by immunoSEQ multiplex PCR; TCRdb stores in-frame clones only, minus some. The table records approximately 200,000 clones, about four fifths of them present only once. CDR3 length equals 18 residues. Germline V gene data show CDR1 as MDHEN and CDR2 as SYDVKM. V dropped 5 bases and J dropped 3; count of bases not matched to a gene: 14. Sequenced sample: PBMCs. The V and J genes are TRBV28 and TRBJ1-5, with TRBD1 identical over 9 bases. This TCR was sampled from a woman aged 25 to 39 in good health and CMV-seropositive. For the CDR3, the DNA is TGTGCCAGCAGTCCCCAAGCCTGGGGGACAGGGAACAATCAGCCCCAGCATTTT. Its protein product is CASSPQAWGTGNNQPQHF. Complete variable domain (other parts from reference TRBV28 and TRBJ1-5): DVKVTQSSRYLVKRTGEKVFLECVQDMDHENMFWYRQDPGLGLRLIYFSYDVKMKEKGDIPEGYSVSREKKERFSLILESASTNQTSMYLCASSPQAWGTGNNQPQHFGDGTRLSIL.